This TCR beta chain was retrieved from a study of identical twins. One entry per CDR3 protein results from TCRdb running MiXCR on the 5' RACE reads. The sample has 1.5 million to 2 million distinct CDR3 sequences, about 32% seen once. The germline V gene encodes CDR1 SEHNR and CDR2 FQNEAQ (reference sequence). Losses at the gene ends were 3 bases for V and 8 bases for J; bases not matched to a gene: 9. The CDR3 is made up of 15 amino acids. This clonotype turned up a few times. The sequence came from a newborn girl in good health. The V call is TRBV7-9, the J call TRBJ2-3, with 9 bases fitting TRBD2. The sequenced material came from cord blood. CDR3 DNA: TGTGCCAGCAGCTTGAAGAGCGGGGGGATGAGTACGCAGTATTTT. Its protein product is CASSLKSGGMSTQYF.